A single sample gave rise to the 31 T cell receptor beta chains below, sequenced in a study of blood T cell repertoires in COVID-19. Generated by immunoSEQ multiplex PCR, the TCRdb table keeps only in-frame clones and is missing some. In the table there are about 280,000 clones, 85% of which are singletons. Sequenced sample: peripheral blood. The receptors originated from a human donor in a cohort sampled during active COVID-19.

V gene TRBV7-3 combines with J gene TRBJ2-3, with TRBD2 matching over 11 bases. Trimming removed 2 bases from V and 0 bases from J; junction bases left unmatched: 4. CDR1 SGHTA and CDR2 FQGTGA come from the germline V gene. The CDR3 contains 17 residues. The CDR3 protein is CASSLGRTSGSTDTQYF. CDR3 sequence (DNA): TGTGCCAGCAGCTTAGGACGGACTAGCGGGAGCACAGATACGCAGTATTTT.

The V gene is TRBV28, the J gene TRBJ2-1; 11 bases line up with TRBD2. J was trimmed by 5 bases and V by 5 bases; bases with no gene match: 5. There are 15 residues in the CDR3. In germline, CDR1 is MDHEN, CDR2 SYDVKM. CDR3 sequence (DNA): TGTGCCAGCAGTCTGACTAGCGGGATAAACAATGAGCAGTTCTTC. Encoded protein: CASSLTSGINNEQFF. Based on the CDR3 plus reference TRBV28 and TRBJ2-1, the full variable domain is DVKVTQSSRYLVKRTGEKVFLECVQDMDHENMFWYRQDPGLGLRLIYFSYDVKMKEKGDIPEGYSVSREKKERFSLILESASTNQTSMYLCASSLTSGINNEQFFGPGTRLTVL.

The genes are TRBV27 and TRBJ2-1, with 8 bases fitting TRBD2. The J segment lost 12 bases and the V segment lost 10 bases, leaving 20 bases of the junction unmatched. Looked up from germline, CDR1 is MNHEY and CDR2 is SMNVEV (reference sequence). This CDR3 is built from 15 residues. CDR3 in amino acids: CATSVGGSRGRPQFF. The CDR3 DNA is TGTGCCACCTCGGTTGGGGGTTCTCGCGGGAGGCCGCAGTTCTTC.

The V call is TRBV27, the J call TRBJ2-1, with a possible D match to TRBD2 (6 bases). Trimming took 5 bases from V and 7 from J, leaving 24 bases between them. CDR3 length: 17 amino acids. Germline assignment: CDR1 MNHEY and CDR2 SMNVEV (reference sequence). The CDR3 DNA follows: TGTGCCAGCAGTCGTAGGCGGGATGGGCAGAGCGTTAATGAGCAGTTCTTC. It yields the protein CASSRRRDGQSVNEQFF.

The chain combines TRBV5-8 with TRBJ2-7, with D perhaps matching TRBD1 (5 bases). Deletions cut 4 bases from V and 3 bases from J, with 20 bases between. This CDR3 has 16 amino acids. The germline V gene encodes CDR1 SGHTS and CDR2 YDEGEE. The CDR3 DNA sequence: TGTGCCAGCAGCCTGAATACAGGAGTCGTCCACTACGAGCAGTACTTC. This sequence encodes CASSLNTGVVHYEQYF.

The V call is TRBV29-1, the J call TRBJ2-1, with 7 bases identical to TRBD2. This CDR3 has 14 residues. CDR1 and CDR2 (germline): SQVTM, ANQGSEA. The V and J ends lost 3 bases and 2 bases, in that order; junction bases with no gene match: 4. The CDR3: CSVEGGETYNEQFF. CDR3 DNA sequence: TGCAGCGTTGAGGGGGGGGAAACCTACAATGAGCAGTTCTTC.

CDR3 DNA: TGTGCCAGTAGTACCTCCGGACTAGCTCTTAGCGAGCAGTACTTC. Its translation: CASSTSGLALSEQYF. The V and J genes are TRBV19 and TRBJ2-7; 8 bases map to TRBD2. There are 15 residues in the CDR3. V was clipped by 4 bases and J by 6 bases; unmatched bases: 11. CDR1 is LNHDA and CDR2 is SQIVND in the germline V gene (reference sequence).

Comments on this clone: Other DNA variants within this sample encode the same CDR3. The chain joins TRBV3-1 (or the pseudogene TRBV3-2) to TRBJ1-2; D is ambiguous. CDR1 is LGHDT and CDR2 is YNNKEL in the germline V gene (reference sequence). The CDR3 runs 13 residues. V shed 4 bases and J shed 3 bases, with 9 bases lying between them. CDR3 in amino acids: CASSRSVDYGYTF. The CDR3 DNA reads TGTGCCAGCAGCCGATCAGTGGACTATGGCTACACCTTC.

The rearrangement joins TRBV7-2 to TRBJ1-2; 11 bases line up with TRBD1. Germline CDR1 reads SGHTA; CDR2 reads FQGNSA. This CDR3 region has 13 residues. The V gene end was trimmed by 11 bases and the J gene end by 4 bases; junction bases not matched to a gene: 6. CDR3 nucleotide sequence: TGTGCCGCGGGAGGGACAGGGGGCTATGGCTACACCTTC. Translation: CAAGGTGGYGYTF.

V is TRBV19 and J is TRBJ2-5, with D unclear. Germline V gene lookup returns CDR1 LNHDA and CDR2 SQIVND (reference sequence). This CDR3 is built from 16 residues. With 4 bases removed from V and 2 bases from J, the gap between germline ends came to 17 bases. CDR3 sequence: CASSSGPARQQETQYF. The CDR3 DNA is TGTGCCAGTAGTAGTGGTCCAGCCAGACAACAAGAGACCCAGTACTTC.

The CDR3 region is CASRPAGTLSEQYF. The CDR3 bases are TGTGCCAGCAGACCAGCCGGGACTCTTTCCGAGCAGTACTTC. The chain has TRBV3-1 (or the pseudogene TRBV3-2) and TRBJ2-7; D perhaps matches TRBD2 (6 bases). CDR1 and CDR2 from the germline V gene are LGHDT and YNNKEL (reference sequence). Trimming took 6 bases from V and 6 from J, leaving 18 bases between them. This CDR3 comprises 14 residues.

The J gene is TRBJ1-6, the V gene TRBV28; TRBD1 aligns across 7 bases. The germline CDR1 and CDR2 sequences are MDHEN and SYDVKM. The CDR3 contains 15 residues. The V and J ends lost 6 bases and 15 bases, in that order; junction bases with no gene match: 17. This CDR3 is CASSIGTGAPFFLHF. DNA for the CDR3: TGTGCCAGCAGCATTGGTACAGGGGCTCCATTTTTCCTCCACTTT.

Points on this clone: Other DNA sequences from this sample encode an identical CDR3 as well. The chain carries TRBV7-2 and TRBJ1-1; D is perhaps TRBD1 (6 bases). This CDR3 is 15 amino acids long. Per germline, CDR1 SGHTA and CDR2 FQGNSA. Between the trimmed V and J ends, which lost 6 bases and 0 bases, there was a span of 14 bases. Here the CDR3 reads CASSSHQGLNTEAFF. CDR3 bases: TGTGCCAGCAGTTCGCACCAGGGGCTGAACACTGAAGCTTTCTTT.

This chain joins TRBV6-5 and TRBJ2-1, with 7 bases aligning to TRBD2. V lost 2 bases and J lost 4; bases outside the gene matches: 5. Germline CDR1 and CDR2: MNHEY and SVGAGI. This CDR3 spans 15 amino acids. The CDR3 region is CASSYGGVGYNEQFF. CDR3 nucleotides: TGTGCCAGCAGTTACGGGGGGGTGGGATACAATGAGCAGTTCTTC.

CDR3 DNA: TGTGCCAGCAGCTCATCATCCGGACTAGCGGGAGTCTACGAGCAGTACTTC. It is translated as CASSSSSGLAGVYEQYF. The chain uses TRBV3-1 (or the pseudogene TRBV3-2) and TRBJ2-7; the match to TRBD2 covers 13 bases. This CDR3 has 17 residues. The germline CDR1 and CDR2 sequences are LGHDT and YNNKEL (reference sequence). V was clipped by 5 bases and J by 3 bases; unmatched bases: 10.

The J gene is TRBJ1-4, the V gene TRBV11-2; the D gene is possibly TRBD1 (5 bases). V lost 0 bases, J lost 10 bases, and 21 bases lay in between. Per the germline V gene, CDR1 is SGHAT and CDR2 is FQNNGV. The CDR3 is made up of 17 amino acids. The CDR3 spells CASSLDPAGGISGKLFF. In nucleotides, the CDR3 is TGTGCCAGCAGCTTAGATCCAGCGGGGGGAATCTCGGGAAAACTGTTTTTT. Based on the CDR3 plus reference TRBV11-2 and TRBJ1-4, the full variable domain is EAGVAQSPRYKIIEKRQSVAFWCNPISGHATLYWYQQILGQGPKLLIQFQNNGVVDDSQLPKDRFSAERLKGVDSTLKIQPAKLEDSAVYLCASSLDPAGGISGKLFFGSGTQLSVL.

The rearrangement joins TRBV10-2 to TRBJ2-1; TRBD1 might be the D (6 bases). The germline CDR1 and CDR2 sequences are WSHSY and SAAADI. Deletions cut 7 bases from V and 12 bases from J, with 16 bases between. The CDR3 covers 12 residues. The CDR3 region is CASKEVGQRQFF. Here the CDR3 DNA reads TGCGCCAGCAAAGAAGTAGGACAGAGGCAGTTCTTC.

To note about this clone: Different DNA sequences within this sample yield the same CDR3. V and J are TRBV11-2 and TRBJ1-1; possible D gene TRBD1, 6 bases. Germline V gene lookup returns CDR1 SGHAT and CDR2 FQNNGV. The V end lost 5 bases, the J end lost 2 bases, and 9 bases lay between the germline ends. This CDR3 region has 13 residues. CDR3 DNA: TGTGCCAGCAGCAGACAGGCAAACACTGAAGCTTTCTTT. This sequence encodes CASSRQANTEAFF.

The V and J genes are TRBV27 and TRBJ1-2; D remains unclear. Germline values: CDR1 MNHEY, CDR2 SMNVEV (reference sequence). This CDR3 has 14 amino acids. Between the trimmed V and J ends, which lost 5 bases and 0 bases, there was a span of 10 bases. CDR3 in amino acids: CASSRVDTNYGYTF. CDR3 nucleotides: TGTGCCAGCAGTCGGGTGGATACTAACTATGGCTACACCTTC.

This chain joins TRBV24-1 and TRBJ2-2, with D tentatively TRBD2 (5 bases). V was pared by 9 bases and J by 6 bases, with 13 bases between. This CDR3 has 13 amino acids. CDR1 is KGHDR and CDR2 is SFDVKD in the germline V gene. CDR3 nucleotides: TGTGCCACCCAAAACGGGGAACCCGGGGAGCTGTTTTTT. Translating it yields CATQNGEPGELFF.

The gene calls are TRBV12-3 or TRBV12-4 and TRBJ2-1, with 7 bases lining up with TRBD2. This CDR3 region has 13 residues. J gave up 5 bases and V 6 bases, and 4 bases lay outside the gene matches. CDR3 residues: CASRRGVDNEQFF. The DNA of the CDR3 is TGTGCCAGCAGACGGGGGGTCGACAATGAGCAGTTCTTC.

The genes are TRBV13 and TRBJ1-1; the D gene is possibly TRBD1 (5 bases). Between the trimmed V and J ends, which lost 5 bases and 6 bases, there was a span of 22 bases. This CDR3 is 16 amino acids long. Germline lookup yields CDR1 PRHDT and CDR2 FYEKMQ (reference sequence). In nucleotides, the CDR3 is TGTGCCAGCAGCCTTACGGCTGGGGCGATGATCCCTGAAGCTTTCTTT. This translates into CASSLTAGAMIPEAFF.

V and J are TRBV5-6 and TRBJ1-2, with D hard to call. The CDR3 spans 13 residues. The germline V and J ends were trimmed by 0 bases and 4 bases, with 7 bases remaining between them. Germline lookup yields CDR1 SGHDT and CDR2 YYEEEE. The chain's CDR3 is CASSLAASYGYTF. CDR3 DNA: TGTGCCAGCAGCTTGGCAGCTAGCTATGGCTACACCTTC.

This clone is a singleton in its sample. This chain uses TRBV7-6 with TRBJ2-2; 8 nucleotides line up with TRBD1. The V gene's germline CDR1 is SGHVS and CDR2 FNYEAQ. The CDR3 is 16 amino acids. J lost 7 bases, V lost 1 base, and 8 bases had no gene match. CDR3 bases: TGTGCCAGCAGCTTAGGAGTGACAGGGGTGGACGGGGAGCTGTTTTTT. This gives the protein CASSLGVTGVDGELFF.

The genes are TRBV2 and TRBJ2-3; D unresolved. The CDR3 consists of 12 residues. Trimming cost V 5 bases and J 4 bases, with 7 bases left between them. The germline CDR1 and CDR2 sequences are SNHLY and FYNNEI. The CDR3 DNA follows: TGTGCCAGCAGTCTCCTTCCAGATACGCAGTATTTT. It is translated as CASSLLPDTQYF.

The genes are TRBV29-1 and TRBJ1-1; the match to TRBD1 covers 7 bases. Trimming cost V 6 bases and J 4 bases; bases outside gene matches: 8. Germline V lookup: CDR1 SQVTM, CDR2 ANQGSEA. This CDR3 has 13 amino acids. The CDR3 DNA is TGCAGCGTCGAGACAGGGCTGGGCACTGAAGCTTTCTTT. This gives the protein CSVETGLGTEAFF.

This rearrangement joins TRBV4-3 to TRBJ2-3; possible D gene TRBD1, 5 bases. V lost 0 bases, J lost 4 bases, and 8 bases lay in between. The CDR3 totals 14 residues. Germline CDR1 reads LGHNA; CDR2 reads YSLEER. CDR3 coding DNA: TGCGCCAGCAGCCAAGAGGTAGGGGCAGATACGCAGTATTTT. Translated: CASSQEVGADTQYF.

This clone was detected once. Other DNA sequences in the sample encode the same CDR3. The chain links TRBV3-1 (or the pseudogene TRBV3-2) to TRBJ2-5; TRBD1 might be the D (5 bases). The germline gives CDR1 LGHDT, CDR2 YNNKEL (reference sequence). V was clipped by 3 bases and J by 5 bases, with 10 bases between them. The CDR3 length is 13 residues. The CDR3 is CASSQAGRETQYF. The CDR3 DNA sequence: TGTGCCAGCAGCCAGGCAGGGCGTGAGACCCAGTACTTC.

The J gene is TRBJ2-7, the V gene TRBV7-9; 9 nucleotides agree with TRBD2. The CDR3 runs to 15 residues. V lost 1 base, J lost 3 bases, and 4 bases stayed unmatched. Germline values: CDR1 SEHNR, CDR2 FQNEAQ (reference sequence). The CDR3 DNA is TGTGCCAGCAGCTTAGGAGCGGGAGGACTCTACGAGCAGTACTTC. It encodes CASSLGAGGLYEQYF.

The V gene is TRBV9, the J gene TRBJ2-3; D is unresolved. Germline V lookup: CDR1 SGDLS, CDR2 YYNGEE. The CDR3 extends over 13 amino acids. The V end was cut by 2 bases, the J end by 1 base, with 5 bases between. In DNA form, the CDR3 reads TGTGCCAGCAGCGTCCTCGGCACAGATACGCAGTATTTT. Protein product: CASSVLGTDTQYF.

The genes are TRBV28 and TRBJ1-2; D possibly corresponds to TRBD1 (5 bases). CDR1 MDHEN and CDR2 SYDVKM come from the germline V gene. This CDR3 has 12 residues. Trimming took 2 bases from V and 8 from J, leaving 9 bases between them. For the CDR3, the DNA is TGTGCCAGCAGTTTAGGGGGGGTGGGCTACACCTTC. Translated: CASSLGGVGYTF.